These 13 T cell receptor beta chains came from one sample sequenced in a study of shared clonotypes between healthy human individuals. The data were produced by immunoSEQ multiplex PCR, yet TCRdb's version contains in-frame clones alone and is incomplete. This table has 1.6 million or so clones, approximately 98.5% appearing once. The specimen was naive CD4+ T cells sorted from blood. Specified subset: CD45RA+ positively selected. The receptors were gathered from a man aged 30 to 45 in good health.

The chain employs TRBV10-3 and TRBJ2-3, with TRBD1 matching 10 bases. The CDR3 is made up of 12 amino acids. CDR1 is ENHRY and CDR2 is SYGVKD in the germline V gene. V shed 9 bases, J shed 3 bases, and the junction held 0 bases outside the gene matches. Here the CDR3 DNA reads TGTGCCATGGGACAGGGGACAGATACGCAGTATTTT. Encoded protein: CAMGQGTDTQYF.

This clone was counted a single time. The gene calls are TRBV18 and TRBJ1-5, with D possibly matching TRBD1 (5 bases). Trimming stripped 3 bases from V and 6 bases from J, with 12 bases between. The germline gives CDR1 KGHSH, CDR2 LQKENI. The CDR3 totals 14 residues. CDR3 protein: CASSPGRDGQPQHF. CDR3 in DNA: TGTGCCAGCTCACCGGGGAGGGACGGTCAGCCCCAGCATTTT. Complete variable domain (other parts from reference TRBV18 and TRBJ1-5): NAGVMQNPRHLVRRRGQEARLRCSPMKGHSHVYWYRQLPEEGLKFMVYLQKENIIDESGMPKERFSAEFPKEGPSILRIQQVVRGDSAAYFCASSPGRDGQPQHFGDGTRLSIL.

V gene TRBV28 combines with J gene TRBJ2-1, with D maybe TRBD1 (6 bases). This CDR3 is built from 15 residues. Germline V gene sequence: CDR1 MDHEN, CDR2 SYDVKM. Trimming removed 6 bases at V and 7 bases at J, with 19 bases between. CDR3 DNA sequence: TGTGCCAGCAGCATCCTCATTGGGCAGGGGAATGAGCAGTTCTTC. It specifies CASSILIGQGNEQFF.

The rearrangement joins TRBV28 to TRBJ1-4, with TRBD1 matching over 7 bases. Germline loops: CDR1 MDHEN, CDR2 SYDVKM. V dropped 6 bases and J dropped 10; count of bases not matched to a gene: 11. CDR3 length equals 14 residues. CDR3 region: CASRKSGTEGKLFF. CDR3 DNA: TGTGCCAGCAGAAAATCCGGGACAGAAGGAAAACTGTTTTTT.

The gene calls are TRBV5-4 and TRBJ2-5, with D unclear. The CDR3 is 14 amino acids. Per germline, CDR1 SGHNT and CDR2 YYREEE (reference sequence). The germline V and J ends were trimmed by 3 bases and 2 bases, with 11 bases remaining between them. CDR3 sequence reads: CASSSVSVQETQYF. CDR3 nucleotides: TGTGCCAGCAGCTCTGTATCTGTTCAAGAGACCCAGTACTTC.

V gene TRBV2 combines with J gene TRBJ2-3, with a weak D call TRBD2 (6 bases). Trimming stripped 10 bases from V and 1 base from J, with 21 bases between. Germline V gene lookup returns CDR1 SNHLY and CDR2 FYNNEI. The CDR3 is 16 amino acids. The CDR3 bases are TGTGCCACCAGGAGGGGCCACGACCCGGGCACAGATACGCAGTATTTT. This translates into CATRRGHDPGTDTQYF. Supplemented by reference TRBV2 and TRBJ2-3, the full variable domain reads EPEVTQTPSHQVTQMGQEVILRCVPISNHLYFYWYRQILGQKVEFLVSFYNNEISEKSEIFDDQFSVERPDGSNFTLKIRSTKLEDSAMYFCATRRGHDPGTDTQYFGPGTRLTVL.

This chain links TRBV29-1 with TRBJ2-7, with TRBD2 matching 14 bases. The germline CDR1 and CDR2 sequences are SQVTM and ANQGSEA. CDR3 length equals 13 residues. The V segment lost 7 bases and the J segment 5 bases; nucleotides outside the gene matches: 4. For the CDR3, the DNA is TGCAGCGCGACTAGCGGGAGGGCCCACGAGCAGTACTTC. This sequence encodes CSATSGRAHEQYF.

This chain uses TRBV5-1 with TRBJ1-2, with 7 bases aligning to TRBD1. J gave up 4 bases and V 3 bases, and 9 bases lay outside the gene matches. This CDR3 is built from 15 residues. Germline-derived CDR1 and CDR2 are SGHRS and YFSETQ. The CDR3 sequence: CASSYGTDKTYGYTF. CDR3 DNA sequence: TGCGCCAGCAGCTACGGGACAGATAAAACCTATGGCTACACCTTC. Looking up the rest from reference TRBV5-1 and TRBJ1-2 gives the full variable domain: KAGVTQTPRYLIKTRGQQVTLSCSPISGHRSVSWYQQTPGQGLQFLFEYFSETQRNKGNFPGRFSGRQFSNSRSEMNVSTLELGDSALYLCASSYGTDKTYGYTFGSGTRLTVV.

This clone appeared once. The V gene is TRBV7-9, the J gene TRBJ2-7; 9 bases align to TRBD2. From germline, CDR1 is SEHNR and CDR2 FQNEAQ (reference sequence). V gave up 10 bases and J gave up 4 bases; unmatched junction bases: 11. This CDR3 spans 14 amino acids. CDR3 sequence (DNA): TGTGCCATTCCGACTAGCGGAGGAGGATACGAGCAGTACTTC. Its protein is CAIPTSGGGYEQYF.

The rearrangement joins TRBV7-3 to TRBJ2-1; D is unclear. V lost 5 bases to trimming and J lost 4 bases, with 6 bases between them. The CDR3 sequence is 12 residues long. CDR1 SGHTA and CDR2 FQGTGA come from the germline V gene. The DNA for the CDR3 is TGTGCCAGCAGCAACAATTACAATGAGCAGTTCTTC. Protein product: CASSNNYNEQFF.

Concerning this clone itself: Other DNA sequences in this sample translate to the same CDR3. The V call is TRBV6-5, the J call TRBJ1-5; 8 nucleotides line up with TRBD1. CDR3 length equals 14 residues. Trimming at V came to 5 bases and at J to 6 bases, leaving 6 bases not matched to a gene. Looked up from germline, CDR1 is MNHEY and CDR2 is SVGAGI. CDR3 amino acids: CASSPDRVSQPQHF. CDR3 sequence (DNA): TGTGCCAGCAGTCCGGACAGGGTCAGTCAGCCCCAGCATTTT.

This rearrangement joins TRBV4-1 to TRBJ2-7; 15 nucleotides align to TRBD2. CDR3 size: 18 residues. Germline lookup yields CDR1 MGHRA and CDR2 YSYEKL. J lost 2 bases, V lost 1 base, and 6 bases had no gene match. In nucleotides, the CDR3 is TGCGCCAGCAGCCAAGGGGGACTAGCGGGAGGTATACCCTACGAGCAGTACTTC. It encodes CASSQGGLAGGIPYEQYF.

Comments on this clone: In the same sample, other DNA sequences code for this CDR3. The chain employs TRBV7-2 and TRBJ1-1; 9 positions agree with TRBD1. J gave up 4 bases and V 6 bases, and 3 bases lay outside the gene matches. Germline CDR1 is SGHTA and CDR2 is FQGNSA. The CDR3 totals 13 residues. As DNA, the CDR3 is TGTGCCAGCAGTTCGGACAGGGGCACTGAAGCTTTCTTT. Protein sequence: CASSSDRGTEAFF. The whole variable domain, remainder taken from reference TRBV7-2 and TRBJ1-1, is GAGVSQSPSNKVTEKGKDVELRCDPISGHTALYWYRQSLGQGLEFLIYFQGNSAPDKSGLPSDRFSAERTGGSVSTLTIQRTQQEDSAVYLCASSSDRGTEAFFGQGTRLTVV.